This passage covers 17 T cell receptor beta chains from one sample sequenced in a study of response to subunit inactivated influenza vaccine. TCRdb called the RT-PCR reads again in MiXCR, with one record for every CDR3 protein. This sample has approximately 530,000 distinct CDR3 sequences, with about an eighth found just once. This specimen was PBMCs from blood, taken 40 to 50 days after vaccination. These receptors all stem from a man aged 50-59 years who received an inactivated influenza vaccine.

This clonotype was detected only a few times. The chain links TRBV14 to TRBJ2-1; D unclear. V was shortened by 0 bases and J by 0 bases, with 12 bases between the two germline ends. The CDR3 is 17 residues long. Germline loops: CDR1 SGHDN, CDR2 FVKESK. The CDR3 bases are TGTGCCAGCAGCCAAGATCGGCCTCCGAGCTCCTACAATGAGCAGTTCTTC. Encoded protein: CASSQDRPPSSYNEQFF.

This chain uses TRBV7-9 with TRBJ1-6; D is perhaps TRBD1 (5 bases). Germline assignment: CDR1 SEHNR and CDR2 FQNEAQ (reference sequence). V was pared by 6 bases and J by 0 bases, with 15 bases between. The length of the CDR3 is 17 residues. CDR3 residues: CASSTAPGSSYNSPLHF. The CDR3 bases are TGTGCCAGCAGTACCGCACCAGGGAGCTCCTATAATTCACCCCTCCACTTT.

This clonotype has only a few counts. V usage is TRBV21-1 and J usage is TRBJ2-5; TRBD2, the D gene given by the table, was not confirmed from the DNA. TRBV21-1 is described as a pseudogene. The CDR3 is 14 residues long. The CDR3 coding sequence is TGTGCCAGCAGCCCCCCGGGGGGGCCAGAGACCCAGTACTTC. Translation gives CASSPPGGPETQYF.

V is TRBV28 and J is TRBJ2-7; D perhaps matches TRBD1 (5 bases). The germline V gene encodes CDR1 MDHEN and CDR2 SYDVKM. The CDR3 is 11 amino acids. V lost 7 bases and J 12 bases, leaving 16 bases between the germline ends. CDR3 loop: CASMGPRAPYF. DNA for the CDR3: TGTGCCAGCATGGGGCCCCGAGCCCCGTACTTC.

The chain couples TRBV29-1 to TRBJ2-4; 8 bases agree with TRBD1. Germline CDR1 SQVTM, CDR2 ANQGSEA. The J segment lost 7 bases and the V segment lost 6 bases, leaving 5 bases of the junction unmatched. CDR3 size: 12 residues. CDR3 loop: CSVATGGNIQYF. CDR3 coding DNA: TGCAGCGTGGCTACAGGGGGGAACATTCAGTACTTC. The whole variable domain, filled in from reference TRBV29-1 and TRBJ2-4, reads SAVISQKPSRDICQRGTSLTIQCQVDSQVTMMFWYRQQPGQSLTLIATANQGSEATYESGFVIDKFPISRPNLTFSTLTVSNMSPEDSSIYLCSVATGGNIQYFGAGTRLSVL.

The chain combines TRBV12-3 or TRBV12-4 with TRBJ1-1; D is possibly TRBD1 (6 bases). The CDR3 totals 13 residues. V was cut by 2 bases and J by 6 bases, with 10 bases left in between. CDR3 sequence (DNA): TGTGCCAGCAGTTTAATTCAGGGGTCTGAAGCTTTCTTT. Translation gives CASSLIQGSEAFF.

The V gene is TRBV23-1, the J gene TRBJ2-7; 8 bases match TRBD1. TRBV23-1 falls under the ORF class, with uncertain function. The CDR3 is 17 residues long. With V trimmed by 0 bases and J by 0 bases, 7 bases remained unmatched. In DNA, the CDR3 is TGCGCCAGCAGTCAATCGAGTCGGCAGGGGGCCTCCTACGAGCAGTACTTC. As protein: CASSQSSRQGASYEQYF.

This clonotype showed up just a few times. The rearrangement joins TRBV5-1 to TRBJ2-7; 10 positions agree with TRBD2. V trimming: 4 bases; J trimming: 3 bases; junction bases outside the gene matches: 4. The V gene's germline CDR1 is SGHRS and CDR2 YFSETQ. This CDR3 region has 14 residues. CDR3: CASSPGTSDYEQYF. CDR3 bases: TGCGCCAGCAGCCCCGGGACTAGCGACTACGAGCAGTACTTC.

The rearrangement uses TRBV10-2 and TRBJ2-7; D gene uncertain. Germline V gene lookup returns CDR1 WSHSY and CDR2 SAAADI. This CDR3 comprises 14 residues. With 3 bases removed from V and 4 bases from J, the gap between germline ends came to 13 bases. The CDR3 DNA follows: TGCGCCAGCAGTGAATGGACCTCCCCTTACGAGCAGTACTTC. It is translated as CASSEWTSPYEQYF.

This clonotype has more than one count but fewer than ten. V is TRBV6-5 and J is TRBJ1-6; a possible D gene is TRBD1 (6 bases). The CDR3 has 14 residues. V lost 2 bases to trimming and J lost 4 bases, with 6 bases between them. Germline loops: CDR1 MNHEY, CDR2 SVGAGI. CDR3 nucleotide sequence: TGTGCCAGCAGTTACCAGGGGTATAATTCACCCCTCCACTTT. Translation: CASSYQGYNSPLHF.

In its sample, this clonotype was seen a few times. The chain has TRBV5-6 and TRBJ2-1; 14 bases agree with TRBD2. With 3 bases clipped from V and 9 bases from J, the junction kept 8 bases outside the gene matches. CDR1 SGHDT and CDR2 YYEEEE come from the germline V gene. CDR3 length equals 16 residues. CDR3 region: CASSSGLAGVMAEQFF. The CDR3, as DNA: TGTGCCAGCAGCTCGGGACTAGCGGGAGTAATGGCTGAGCAGTTCTTC.

About this clonotype itself: A junction boundary mismatches the germline segment, possibly from a read error. The V and J genes are TRBV7-7 and TRBJ1-4; D call uncertain. Per the germline V gene, CDR1 is SSHAT and CDR2 is FNYEAQ (reference sequence). There are 13 residues in the CDR3. CDR3 protein: CASSGSPNEKLFF. DNA of the CDR3: TGTGCTAGCAGCGGGAGCCCTAATGAAAAACTGTTTTTT.

The chain is built from TRBV6-2 or TRBV6-3 and TRBJ2-1, with TRBD2 identical over 11 bases. CDR1 is MNHEY and CDR2 is SVGEGT in the germline V gene. This CDR3 is 20 amino acids long. The V segment lost 8 bases and the J segment 0 bases; nucleotides outside the gene matches: 18. For the CDR3, the DNA is TGTGCCAGCGGTTTGGACCCGTTCCATAGCGGGAGGGCCTCCTACAATGAGCAGTTCTTC. Protein sequence: CASGLDPFHSGRASYNEQFF.

The chain carries TRBV27 and TRBJ2-6; D is unclear. Trimming shortened V by 7 bases and J by 2 bases, and 24 bases separated the two germline ends. Germline V gives CDR1 MNHEY, CDR2 SMNVEV (reference sequence). The CDR3 is made up of 19 amino acids. The DNA for the CDR3 is TGTGCCAGCACGCCCGGAGACCCCCTATTTAGGACTGGGGCCAACGTCCTGACTTTC. This translates into CASTPGDPLFRTGANVLTF.

A remark on this clonotype: A junction boundary mismatches the germline segment, possibly from a read error. V is TRBV20-1 and J is TRBJ2-2; perhaps TRBD2 as D (6 bases). The germline V gene has CDR1 DFQATT and CDR2 SNEGSKA (reference sequence). This CDR3 contains 15 residues. The CDR3 DNA reads as TGCAGTGCTAGAGATCTGGCTGGAGGGACCGGGGAGCTGTCTTTT. Translating it yields CSARDLAGGTGELSF.

The gene calls are TRBV12-3 or TRBV12-4 and TRBJ2-5, with 14 bases aligning to TRBD2. The J segment lost 1 base and the V segment lost 6 bases, leaving 1 base of the junction unmatched. CDR3 length equals 15 residues. The CDR3: CASSGLAGGQETQYF. The CDR3 DNA reads TGTGCCAGCAGCGGACTAGCGGGGGGCCAAGAGACCCAGTACTTC.

V usage is TRBV7-2 and J usage is TRBJ1-2, with 7 bases that match TRBD1. This CDR3 is 16 amino acids long. With V trimmed by 1 base and J by 8 bases, 13 bases remained unmatched. Germline V gene lookup returns CDR1 SGHTA and CDR2 FQGNSA. CDR3 nucleotide sequence: TGTGCCAGCAGCTTAGGGCGGCGAGCGACAGGGTACGGCTACACCTTC. Its protein is CASSLGRRATGYGYTF.